This TCR beta chain was recorded in a study of monozygotic twins with inflammatory bowel disease. CDR1 is SGHRS and CDR2 is YFSETQ in the germline V gene. The CDR3 loop spans 18 amino acids. Through template switching, UMIs that included a 6-nucleotide sample barcode were added. TCRdb re-called the 5' RACE reads and catalogs CDR3 proteins one per entry, DNA excluded. In total, the table holds about 380,000 distinct CDR3 sequences. As to this clonotype: Its cognate antigen is unknown.

Study-level findings and limits: Concordant and discordant twins showed no difference in repertoire similarity, possibly from limited power. T cell subtypes that differed could not be told apart. IBD-affected twins scored below their healthy co-twins in TCRbeta diversity (inverse Simpson).

This TCR came from a human donor with ulcerative colitis or Crohn's disease, or a healthy co-twin of an affected twin (not recorded which). Sequencing was done on a sample of blood. The V call is TRBV5-1, the J call TRBJ2-6; TCRdb names TRBD1, which stays unverified in the absence of DNA. The CDR3 loop is CASSFRDRGPSGANVLTF.